This entry lists 22 T cell receptor beta chains sequenced from one sample in a study of T cell responses to AZD1222 COVID-19 vaccine. Produced via immunoSEQ multiplex PCR; TCRdb's table is partial and in-frame only. The data contain 70,000 to 100,000 clones, 80% to 90% of them singletons. This material consisted of peripheral blood, taken 28 days after the second AZD1222 dose. The receptors here all came from an adult who received the AZD1222 COVID-19 vaccine.

J is TRBJ1-4 and V is TRBV11-2, with a possible D match to TRBD1 (5 bases). Germline CDR1 SGHAT, CDR2 FQNNGV. Trimming removed 5 bases at V and 8 bases at J, with 12 bases between. The CDR3 is made up of 13 amino acids. CDR3 loop: CASSATGTEKLFF. CDR3 coding DNA: TGTGCCAGCAGCGCGACCGGGACCGAAAAACTGTTTTTT.

This sequence joins TRBV6-2 or TRBV6-3 and TRBJ1-5; TRBD1 agrees at 10 bases. The germline gives CDR1 MNHEY, CDR2 SVGEGT. This CDR3 contains 19 residues. J gave up 0 bases and V 4 bases, and 12 bases lay outside the gene matches. CDR3 residues: CASSSPGQGSSYSNQPQHF. The CDR3 DNA reads as TGTGCCAGCAGTTCCCCGGGACAGGGGTCCTCCTATAGCAATCAGCCCCAGCATTTT.

The count of this clone is one. In nucleotides, the CDR3 is TGCAGTGCTAGTTTGAGCGGGGGCCACTCCTACAATGAGCAGTTCTTC. Protein sequence: CSASLSGGHSYNEQFF. The chain recombines TRBV20-1 with TRBJ2-1; 8 bases map to TRBD2. With 3 bases clipped from V and 0 bases from J, the junction kept 7 bases outside the gene matches. Germline CDR1 DFQATT, CDR2 SNEGSKA (reference sequence). This CDR3 has 16 amino acids.

In DNA form, the CDR3 reads TGTGCCAGCAGCCAGAAGGGGGCCGGCACTGAAGCTTTCTTT. This sequence encodes CASSQKGAGTEAFF. This chain connects TRBV3-1 (or the pseudogene TRBV3-2) to TRBJ1-1; 7 nucleotides line up with TRBD1. V was pared by 3 bases and J by 4 bases, with 5 bases of the junction left unmatched. The CDR3 has 14 residues. Germline CDR1 reads LGHDT; CDR2 reads YNNKEL (reference sequence).

The CDR3 DNA is TGTGCCAGCAGTGGGGGGGTCTCCGCAGATACGCAGTATTTT. Residues: CASSGGVSADTQYF. V is TRBV25-1 and J is TRBJ2-3; tentatively, D is TRBD2 (6 bases). V lost 4 bases and J lost 4, with 12 bases in between. From germline, CDR1 is MGHDK and CDR2 SYGVNS. The CDR3 has 14 residues.

The chain combines TRBV5-6 with TRBJ2-5; 11 nucleotides match TRBD2. This CDR3 is built from 16 residues. Trimming took 2 bases from V and 4 from J; bases not matched to a gene: 7. CDR1 and CDR2 from the germline V gene are SGHDT and YYEEEE. CDR3 loop: CASSFLLAGASETQYF. The CDR3 DNA reads TGTGCCAGCAGCTTTTTACTAGCGGGAGCGTCAGAGACCCAGTACTTC. The variable domain in full, completed from reference TRBV5-6 and TRBJ2-5, reads DAGVTQSPTHLIKTRGQQVTLRCSPKSGHDTVSWYQQALGQGPQFIFQYYEEEERQRGNFPDRFSGHQFPNYSSELNVNALLLGDSALYLCASSFLLAGASETQYFGPGTRLLVL.

The chain carries TRBV7-9 and TRBJ2-1; 8 positions agree with TRBD1. V lost 11 bases and J lost 6; bases outside the gene matches: 9. The CDR3 sequence is 13 residues long. Germline V gene data show CDR1 as SEHNR and CDR2 as FQNEAQ (reference sequence). CDR3 in DNA: TGTGCCCTTCCAGGGGGCGCTTCCAATGAGCAGTTCTTC. Encoded protein: CALPGGASNEQFF.

V usage is TRBV30 and J usage is TRBJ2-7; D unresolved. This CDR3 has 12 amino acids. V lost 3 bases and J lost 3, with 9 bases in between. Germline CDR1 and CDR2: GTSNPN and SVGIG (reference sequence). The CDR3 coding sequence is TGTGCCTGGAGCCAATCCCACTACGAGCAGTACTTC. Amino acid sequence: CAWSQSHYEQYF. The whole variable domain, remainder taken from reference TRBV30 and TRBJ2-7, is SQTIHQWPATLVQPVGSPLSLECTVEGTSNPNLYWYRQAAGRGLQLLFYSVGIGQISSEVPQNLSASRPQDRQFILSSKKLLLSDSGFYLCAWSQSHYEQYFGPGTRLTVT.

For the CDR3, the DNA is TGTGCCAGCATCGGGGACAGGGAACAAGAGACCCAGTACTTC. It codes for CASIGDREQETQYF. V gene TRBV6-6 combines with J gene TRBJ2-5, with TRBD1 matching 9 bases. The CDR3 spans 14 residues. Germline V gives CDR1 MNHNY, CDR2 SVGAGI (reference sequence). Germline trimming cut 7 bases from V and 2 bases from J; bases unmatched to any gene: 5.

As DNA, the CDR3 is TGTGCCAGCAGCCAAGATCTGCAAACTGAAGCTTTCTTT. The encoded protein is CASSQDLQTEAFF. The chain employs TRBV3-1 (or the pseudogene TRBV3-2) and TRBJ1-1; no reliable D call. V lost 0 bases and J lost 5, with 7 bases in between. The CDR3 covers 13 residues. Per germline, CDR1 LGHDT and CDR2 YNNKEL (reference sequence).

This clone is a singleton in its sample. The chain has TRBV9 and TRBJ2-7; 7 bases are a match to TRBD1. There are 15 residues in the CDR3. Per germline, CDR1 SGDLS and CDR2 YYNGEE. The V segment lost 0 bases and the J segment 4 bases; nucleotides outside the gene matches: 7. The CDR3 coding sequence is TGTGCCAGCAGCGTAGCGACAGGGTATCGGTACGAGCAGTACTTC. Translation gives CASSVATGYRYEQYF.

The chain employs TRBV27 and TRBJ1-5, with D unresolved. The CDR3 loop spans 15 amino acids. Germline V CDR1 and CDR2: MNHEY, SMNVEV (reference sequence). Trimming pared 3 bases from V and 0 bases from J, leaving 9 bases between. In DNA, the CDR3 is TGTGCCAGCAGTTTGGCCAGCTATAGCAATCAGCCCCAGCATTTT. Residues: CASSLASYSNQPQHF.

The chain links TRBV2 to TRBJ1-6, with D possibly matching TRBD1 (5 bases). This CDR3 has 13 amino acids. Germline CDR1 is SNHLY and CDR2 is FYNNEI. The germline V and J ends were trimmed by 8 bases and 0 bases, with 5 bases remaining between them. The CDR3 nucleotides are TGTGCCAGCGACAGCTCCTATAATTCACCCCTCCACTTT. Residues: CASDSSYNSPLHF. Together with reference TRBV2 and TRBJ1-6, the CDR3 gives the full variable domain: EPEVTQTPSHQVTQMGQEVILRCVPISNHLYFYWYRQILGQKVEFLVSFYNNEISEKSEIFDDQFSVERPDGSNFTLKIRSTKLEDSAMYFCASDSSYNSPLHFGNGTRLTVT.

The chain recombines TRBV28 with TRBJ1-4; D is uncertain. The V end was cut by 3 bases, the J end by 3 bases, with 11 bases between. Germline assignment: CDR1 MDHEN and CDR2 SYDVKM. This CDR3 is built from 15 residues. The DNA for the CDR3 is TGTGCCAGCAGTTTCGAACAGCGATCTAATGAAAAACTGTTTTTT. This translates into CASSFEQRSNEKLFF.

The chain uses TRBV24-1 and TRBJ2-7; D possibly corresponds to TRBD1 (6 bases). Trimming shortened V by 3 bases and J by 5 bases, and 13 bases separated the two germline ends. Germline V gene data show CDR1 as KGHDR and CDR2 as SFDVKD. This CDR3 comprises 14 residues. The CDR3 nucleotides are TGTGCCACCAGTGATCACCGGACAGTGGACGAGCAGTACTTC. Protein sequence: CATSDHRTVDEQYF.

The J gene is TRBJ2-2, the V gene TRBV19, with 12 bases fitting TRBD2. The CDR3 is made up of 16 amino acids. CDR1 is LNHDA and CDR2 is SQIVND in the germline V gene (reference sequence). The V segment lost 2 bases and the J segment 4 bases; nucleotides outside the gene matches: 2. The CDR3: CASSITSGRFTGELFF. The CDR3 DNA reads TGTGCCAGTAGTATAACTAGCGGGAGGTTCACCGGGGAGCTGTTTTTT. Supplemented by reference TRBV19 and TRBJ2-2, the full variable domain reads DGGITQSPKYLFRKEGQNVTLSCEQNLNHDAMYWYRQDPGQGLRLIYYSQIVNDFQKGDIAEGYSVSREKKESFPLTVTSAQKNPTAFYLCASSITSGRFTGELFFGEGSRLTVL.

The genes are TRBV30 and TRBJ1-1; D not certain. This CDR3 region has 13 residues. Trimming shortened V by 3 bases and J by 1 base, and 9 bases separated the two germline ends. The V gene's germline CDR1 is GTSNPN and CDR2 SVGIG (reference sequence). The CDR3 bases are TGTGCCTGGAGGAGCATCTCGAACACTGAAGCTTTCTTT. Translating it yields CAWRSISNTEAFF.

The chain joins TRBV6-5 to TRBJ2-7; 8 nucleotides line up with TRBD1. The V segment lost 0 bases and the J segment 8 bases; nucleotides outside the gene matches: 9. CDR3 length: 15 amino acids. Germline lookup yields CDR1 MNHEY and CDR2 SVGAGI. CDR3: CASSYSSRGRLQQYF. The CDR3 nucleotides are TGTGCCAGCAGTTACTCTTCCAGGGGGCGACTCCAGCAGTACTTC.

Only one count was recorded for this clone. The same CDR3 also results from other DNA sequences found in this sample. The rearrangement uses TRBV24-1 and TRBJ2-3, with D perhaps TRBD1 (6 bases). CDR1 KGHDR and CDR2 SFDVKD come from the germline V gene. The CDR3 has 14 amino acids. Trimming removed 5 bases from V and 1 base from J, with 9 bases in between. This CDR3 reads CATSGAGGTDTQYF. Here the CDR3 DNA reads TGTGCCACCAGTGGGGCAGGGGGCACAGATACGCAGTATTTT.

The V and J genes are TRBV6-5 and TRBJ1-5; maybe TRBD1 (6 bases). CDR3 length: 12 residues. The germline V and J ends were trimmed by 6 bases and 7 bases, with 10 bases remaining between them. CDR1 is MNHEY and CDR2 is SVGAGI in the germline V gene. The CDR3 DNA follows: TGTGCCAGCAGGGACAGTCAGCAGCCCCAGCATTTT. Protein product: CASRDSQQPQHF.

The chain joins TRBV5-1 to TRBJ1-1; unclear D gene. Germline lookup yields CDR1 SGHRS and CDR2 YFSETQ. V dropped 4 bases and J dropped 11 bases, with 15 bases sitting between them. The length of the CDR3 is 12 residues. For the CDR3, the DNA is TGCGCCAGCAGCCCGGAGATCAAGAGGGCTTTCTTT. Protein: CASSPEIKRAFF. The full variable domain, its missing parts supplied by reference TRBV5-1 and TRBJ1-1, is KAGVTQTPRYLIKTRGQQVTLSCSPISGHRSVSWYQQTPGQGLQFLFEYFSETQRNKGNFPGRFSGRQFSNSRSEMNVSTLELGDSALYLCASSPEIKRAFFGQGTRLTVV.

This CDR3 is CASRREPGPTNEKLFF. Written as DNA, the CDR3 is TGTGCCAGCAGGAGGGAACCGGGGCCAACTAATGAAAAACTGTTTTTT. The rearrangement uses TRBV27 and TRBJ1-4, with D maybe TRBD1 (5 bases). The germline gives CDR1 MNHEY, CDR2 SMNVEV (reference sequence). V lost 6 bases and J 0 bases, leaving 14 bases between the germline ends. The CDR3 covers 16 residues. Full variable domain (outside the CDR3, taken from reference TRBV27 and TRBJ1-4): EAQVTQNPRYLITVTGKKLTVTCSQNMNHEYMSWYRQDPGLGLRQIYYSMNVEVTDKGDVPEGYKVSRKEKRNFPLILESPSPNQTSLYFCASRREPGPTNEKLFFGSGTQLSVL.